This T cell receptor beta chain came from a study of post-analysis software for immune sequencing data. Points from the study as a whole: TRBV segments more frequent in patients than in controls numbered roughly 5 and included TRBV5-6, TRBV5-1 and TRBV20-1. Clustering by F measure revealed strong co-clustering among samples prepared together in one batch.

For this clonotype: The antigen remains undetermined.

Unique molecular identifiers were present in the TCR beta cDNA libraries. One entry per CDR3 protein results from TCRdb running MiXCR on the PCR reads. This table holds a few hundred thousand distinct CDR3 sequences, less than 40% found once. Germline V gene data show CDR1 as SGHAT and CDR2 as FQNNGV. The junction had 6 bases not matched to a gene; V was cut back by 5 bases and J by 0 bases. This CDR3 spans 15 amino acids. The chain has TRBV11-2 and TRBJ2-7; 8 nucleotides align to TRBD2. This clonotype was obtained from a girl aged 5-17 years with multiple sclerosis. The sequencing input was blood. CDR3 amino acids: CASSPGGARSYEQYF. CDR3 nucleotides: TGTGCCAGCAGCCCGGGGGGGGCCCGCTCCTACGAGCAGTACTTC.